This T cell receptor beta chain was found in a study of T cells in Graves' hyperthyroidism and ophthalmopathy (dated by TCRdb to between 2018 and 2021). A note on the overall study: Peripheral blood samples were taken at the time of initial diagnosis, prior to any treatment. To identify TCR V-J signatures that set the groups apart, the researchers used a discovery cohort of 90 to 100 patients, made up of around 40 with Graves' ophthalmopathy and some 60 with stable Graves' hyperthyroidism. Whether ophthalmopathy could be predicted prospectively was tested in an independent validation cohort made up of under 20 hyperthyroidism patients plus 17 patients who later progressed to ophthalmopathy. Thyroid tissue and blood T-cell repertoires from about 6 Graves' hyperthyroidism patients were also compared in the study. The roughly 91 discovery patients were randomly divided into training and test sets at a 7:3 ratio. Following sampling, methimazole starting at 30 mg daily was given to hyperthyroidism patients, and high-dose intravenous methylprednisolone was given to ophthalmopathy patients. The paper describes TCR Vbeta CDR3 sequencing of 120 to 150 peripheral blood samples, made up of about 40 ophthalmopathy patients, roughly 72 hyperthyroidism patients and about 17 progressor patients.

Stable Graves' hyperthyroidism was defined as no progression to ophthalmopathy during 18 months of follow-up. The hyperthyroidism patients were between 18 and 65 years old and newly diagnosed, with a disease duration of less than 2 months. Exclusion was applied to patients with uncontrolled infections, other autoimmune diseases, pregnancy or lactation. Diagnoses were based on clinical symptoms, serum thyroxine and TRAb, thyroid ultrasound and orbital computed tomography. PBMCs were isolated from 7.5 to 10 ml of fresh peripheral blood by Ficoll-Paque density gradient centrifugation. Trizol reagent was used to extract total RNA, and RNA quality was then checked on an Agilent 2100 Bioanalyzer. Findings and caveats that apply to the study as a whole: During validation, the model predicted progression to ophthalmopathy a median of roughly 7.1 months ahead of onset, with roughly 65% sensitivity and roughly 72% specificity. A 13 V-J signature model separated ophthalmopathy from stable hyperthyroidism, with around 88% sensitivity and 81% to 83% specificity in cross-validation and 80%/75% in testing. No statistical method was used to set the sample size in advance, and investigators knew the group allocation. Most expanded thyroid clonotypes (frequency above 0.001) were also detected in blood, a finding suggesting that blood repertoires may reflect thyroid immune responses.

The TCR beta CDR3 regions were amplified from the RNA transcripts. The TCR CDR3 was subjected to a first round of RT-PCR using the HTBI primer set and the Qiagen OneStep RT-PCR kit. Libraries were constructed in a second round of multiplex PCR, after which size selection and purification were performed. Libraries were sequenced paired-end with 100 bp reads on an Illumina HiSeq2000. In the paper's pipeline: SOAPnuke was used to process the raw data, with reads discarded if the reads contained adapters or uncalled bases, had a mean Phred below 15, or lacked an exact constant-primer or identifier match. COPE v1.2.5 was used to merge high-quality paired reads, and clonotypes were defined as unique nucleotide sequences. MiTCR v1.1 was used to align clonotypes to the IMGT TRBV, TRBD and TRBJ reference segments. The analysis was restricted to V-J combinations with a frequency above 0.0001, which together covered 99.2% of the repertoires. A TCS score was defined as the ratio between F50 (clonal expansion) and ExV (chaos), using BLOSUM62-based TCRdist between CDR3 peptides within each V-J. Welch's t-statistics and random forest reduced 500 to 550 V-J features to roughly 13, which were used in a naive Bayes classifier (R e1071). Through fastp at Q25 and MiXCR, TCRdb rebuilt clones from the public reads, retaining in-frame beta chains. Every distinct CDR3 protein forms one entry, paired with its most common genes and DNA. V and J calls and clone size were set by TCRdb, not the authors. Across this sample there are roughly 570,000 distinct CDR3 sequences, with 15% to 18% seen only once. Around 7.5% of the sample is taken by the ten largest.

About this clonotype: The specificity of this receptor is unknown. No base qualities exist here, and no much larger clone lies one base off it.

Its CDR3 holds 14 amino acids, cysteine through phenylalanine. The read is trimmed to its CDR3 DNA, 42 bases read in frame from base 1. V gives up 4 bases and J gives up 2 bases, and the segment between their germline ends measures 11 bases. Looking up the germline V gene yields CDR1 SGHRS and CDR2 YFSETQ. This receptor was identified in a woman aged 30 to 39 with Graves' hyperthyroidism. The chain is encoded by TRBV5-1 joined to TRBJ2-3, with no confident D gene call. The sample comprised blood. CDR3 region: CASSRTDITDTQYF. The nucleotide sequence reads TGCGCCAGCAGCCGGACGGATATCACAGATACGCAGTATTTT.